This entry concerns a single TCR beta chain. Antigen unknown. The junction does not match germline at one end; this may be a read error. Multiplex touch-down PCR with TRB-A/B primers amplified rearranged V-D-J TRB sequences. Each CDR3 protein is one row after TCRdb ran MiXCR on the multiplex PCR reads. The data show some 10,000 distinct CDR3 sequences, with over 30% seen just once and roughly 8.2% held by the top ten. Amplification of TCR beta used genomic DNA extracted from peripheral blood. This sample was included in a study of T cell repertoires in aging, cancer and after chemotherapy. Study at large: Over several months to years, re-sampled healthy donor repertoires clearly shared clones.

Study observations and caveats: Median generation probability rose over the chemotherapy interval in each cancer cohort, suggesting rebound thymic output. Healthy donors lost TCR diversity with age mainly through richness, cancer patients through richness and evenness. Compared with age-matched healthy donors, untreated hematological or solid cancer patients showed higher blood TCR clonality.

Germline assignment: CDR1 MNHNY and CDR2 SVGAGI (reference sequence). There are 13 residues in the CDR3. The rearrangement joins TRBV6-6 to TRBJ1-1, with D uncertain. The TCR originated in a human donor in good health. The sequencing input was blood. CDR3 amino acids: CVSSYAENTEAFF. The CDR3 DNA follows: TGTGTCAGCAGTTACGCGGAGAACACTGAAGCTTTCTTT.